Sequencing of this T cell receptor beta chain was carried out in a study of cytomegalovirus exposure and HLA in healthy donors. Background on the study: Of the donors genotyped, 398 in all, 81% fell in the Caucasian-associated ancestry cluster. Study outcomes and limitations: A later analysis reported that several of the most significant clusters appeared to be linked to common viral pathogens, among them Epstein-Barr virus. A later analysis linked a missense variant in DCLRE1C to the trimming of TCR beta V and J genes.

Regarding this clone: No antigen is known for it.

The study ran its PCR with 60 Vbeta and 13 Jbeta primers. Assay used: immunoSEQ multiplex PCR; TCRdb lists only in-frame clones, some missing. The sample yields approximately 220,000 clones, 75% to 90% seen once. The CDR3 runs 15 residues. V lost 2 bases and J lost 7, with 15 bases in between. Germline V gives CDR1 MNHEY, CDR2 SMNVEV (reference sequence). Material for sequencing was PBMCs. This chain connects TRBV27 to TRBJ2-1; perhaps TRBD1 as D (5 bases). The TCR was taken from a boy aged 2 to 9 in good health and CMV-seronegative. In nucleotides, the CDR3 is TGTGCCAGCAGTTTACAAGGGCAAGGGGCGAATGAGCAGTTCTTC. Its protein is CASSLQGQGANEQFF.